This T cell receptor (beta chain) appears in the sequencing data of a study of blood T cell repertoires in COVID-19. The wider study: The United States, Italy and Spain were the sources of the acute and convalescent COVID-19 samples. PBMCs, B-cell-depleted T cells, or T cells provided the cDNA or gDNA that made up the material.

This CDR3 has 13 amino acids. Trimming removed 6 bases at V and 6 bases at J, with 14 bases between. Germline lookup yields CDR1 MNHEY and CDR2 SVGAGI. Repertoires were generated with immunoSEQ multiplex PCR, while TCRdb's copy carries only in-frame clones and drops some. The sample includes approximately 53,000 clones, 83% seen only once; the top ten take about a sixth. The chain has TRBV6-5 and TRBJ1-1; a possible D gene is TRBD1 (6 bases). Input material: peripheral blood. The TCR sequence derives from a man aged 40-50 years with acute or convalescent COVID-19. In nucleotides, the CDR3 is TGTGCCAGCAGACAGGGTGTTGCGCCTGAAGCTTTCTTT. It is translated as CASRQGVAPEAFF.